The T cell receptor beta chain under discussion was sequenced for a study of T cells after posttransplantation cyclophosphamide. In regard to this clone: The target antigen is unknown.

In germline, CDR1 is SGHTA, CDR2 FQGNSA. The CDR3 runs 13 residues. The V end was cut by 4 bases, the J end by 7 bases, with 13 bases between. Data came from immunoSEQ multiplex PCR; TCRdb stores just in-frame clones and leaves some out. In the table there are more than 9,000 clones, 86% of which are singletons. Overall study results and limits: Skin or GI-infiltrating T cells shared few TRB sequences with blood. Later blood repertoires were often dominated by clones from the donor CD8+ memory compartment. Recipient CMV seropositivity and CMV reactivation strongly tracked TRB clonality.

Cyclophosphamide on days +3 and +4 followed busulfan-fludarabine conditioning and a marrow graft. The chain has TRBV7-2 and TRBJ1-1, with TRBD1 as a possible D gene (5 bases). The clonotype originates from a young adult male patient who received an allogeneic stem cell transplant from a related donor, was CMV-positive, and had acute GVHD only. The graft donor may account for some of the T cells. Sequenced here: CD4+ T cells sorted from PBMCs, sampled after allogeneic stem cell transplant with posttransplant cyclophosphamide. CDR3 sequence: CASSSMGQLEAFF. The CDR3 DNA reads TGTGCCAGCAGCTCTATGGGGCAGCTTGAAGCTTTCTTT.